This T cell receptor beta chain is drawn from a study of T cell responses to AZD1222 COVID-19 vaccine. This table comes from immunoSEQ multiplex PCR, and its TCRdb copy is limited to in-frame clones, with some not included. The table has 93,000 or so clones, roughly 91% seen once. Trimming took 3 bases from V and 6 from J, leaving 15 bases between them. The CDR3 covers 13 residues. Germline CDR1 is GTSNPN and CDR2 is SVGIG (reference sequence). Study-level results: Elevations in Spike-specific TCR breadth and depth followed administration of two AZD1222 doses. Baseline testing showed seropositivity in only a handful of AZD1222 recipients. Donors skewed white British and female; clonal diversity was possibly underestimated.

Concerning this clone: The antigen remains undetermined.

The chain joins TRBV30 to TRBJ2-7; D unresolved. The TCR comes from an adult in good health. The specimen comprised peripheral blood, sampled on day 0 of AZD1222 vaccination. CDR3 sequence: CAWRTGPPAEQYF. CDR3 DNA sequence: TGTGCCTGGAGGACCGGACCTCCTGCCGAGCAGTACTTC.